Below, 22 T cell receptor beta chains from the same sample are listed, as sequenced in a study of shared clonotypes between healthy human individuals. TCRdb's table, derived via immunoSEQ multiplex PCR, lists solely in-frame clones and lacks some. Among around 750,000 clones listed, under 80% were seen once. The specimen sequenced was memory CD4+ T cells sorted from blood. Subset meaning: CD45RA-negative fraction. These receptor sequences come from a woman aged 25-40 years in good health.

In regard to this clone: This likely reflects a read error, since a far larger clone is one base away. The chain has TRBV13 and TRBJ2-7; 7 positions agree with TRBD1. Looked up from germline, CDR1 is PRHDT and CDR2 is FYEKMQ (reference sequence). V shed 4 bases, J shed 5 bases, and the junction held 2 bases outside the gene matches. CDR3 length: 12 residues. CDR3 DNA sequence: TGTGCCAGCAGCTCGACAGGGAACGAGCAGTACTTC. As protein: CASSSTGNEQYF.

The CDR3 protein is CATSRARDRALDEQYF. CDR3 sequence (DNA): TGTGCCACCAGCAGAGCCCGGGACAGGGCCTTGGACGAGCAGTACTTC. V gene TRBV15 combines with J gene TRBJ2-7, with TRBD1 matching over 9 bases. The CDR3 runs to 16 residues. The V gene's germline CDR1 is LNHNV and CDR2 YYDKDF (reference sequence). After removal of 1 base from V and 5 bases from J, the junction contained 9 bases not matched to a gene.

The rearrangement uses TRBV28 and TRBJ1-1, with a possible D match to TRBD1 (5 bases). This CDR3 has 16 residues. The V gene lost 5 bases and the J gene lost 6 bases, with 22 bases spanning the gap. From germline, CDR1 is MDHEN and CDR2 SYDVKM. CDR3 sequence (DNA): TGTGCCAGCAGTCCCCCTGGGGGGACTCAAAGGGCTGAAGCTTTCTTT. The encoded protein is CASSPPGGTQRAEAFF.

This sequence joins TRBV29-1 and TRBJ1-2; 8 bases map to TRBD1. In germline, CDR1 is SQVTM, CDR2 ANQGSEA. Losses at the gene ends were 3 bases for V and 7 bases for J; bases not matched to a gene: 13. The CDR3 has 15 residues. CDR3 DNA sequence: TGCAGCGTTGACCCGGGATTCCAGGGGGCGTTTGGCTACACCTTC. It specifies CSVDPGFQGAFGYTF.

A few counts support this clone. The chain has TRBV7-2 and TRBJ1-2; D is perhaps TRBD1 (5 bases). CDR3 length: 13 residues. The ends were cut back, 5 bases at V and 2 bases at J, with 9 bases in the middle. CDR1 is SGHTA and CDR2 is FQGNSA in the germline V gene. The CDR3: CASSPRGNYGYTF. The CDR3 DNA reads TGTGCCAGCAGCCCCCGGGGGAACTATGGCTACACCTTC.

Details on this clone: At the DNA level, this CDR3 is encoded by other sequences in the same sample as well. The chain is built from TRBV27 and TRBJ2-1, with D possibly being TRBD1 (5 bases). The CDR3 runs 14 residues. V was clipped by 2 bases and J by 3 bases, with 8 bases between them. Looked up from germline, CDR1 is MNHEY and CDR2 is SMNVEV (reference sequence). In DNA, the CDR3 is TGTGCCAGCAGTTTAAGGGGAAGCTACAATGAGCAGTTCTTC. Translating gives CASSLRGSYNEQFF.

V is TRBV6-5 and J is TRBJ1-4; D may be TRBD1 (5 bases). V lost 6 bases and J lost 7, with 9 bases in between. This CDR3 has 12 amino acids. CDR1 is MNHEY, CDR2 SVGAGI, per germline. As DNA, the CDR3 is TGTGCCAGCAGGGGGGACGTTGAAAAACTGTTTTTT. This gives the protein CASRGDVEKLFF.

The chain recombines TRBV6-5 with TRBJ2-7; no clear D. CDR3 length equals 15 residues. V lost 5 bases and J 3 bases, leaving 17 bases between the germline ends. Germline V CDR1 and CDR2: MNHEY, SVGAGI. The DNA of the CDR3 is TGTGCCAGCAGTAAAAAACATACAGACTTCTACGAGCAGTACTTC. This encodes CASSKKHTDFYEQYF.

The chain combines TRBV5-1 with TRBJ2-1; D is possibly TRBD1 (6 bases). Trimming stripped 3 bases from V and 4 bases from J, with 11 bases between. The length of the CDR3 is 14 residues. The V gene's germline CDR1 is SGHRS and CDR2 YFSETQ. The CDR3 nucleotides read TGCGCCAGCAGCTCACAGGGAGTGTACAATGAGCAGTTCTTC. It is translated as CASSSQGVYNEQFF.

The table lists this clone with a few counts. The chain links TRBV28 to TRBJ2-4; 7 nucleotides align to TRBD1. Germline trimming cut 3 bases from V and 0 bases from J; bases unmatched to any gene: 2. Germline-derived CDR1 and CDR2 are MDHEN and SYDVKM. The CDR3 has 15 residues. CDR3 amino acids: CASSFQGVAKNIQYF. The CDR3 bases are TGTGCCAGCAGTTTTCAGGGGGTAGCCAAAAACATTCAGTACTTC.

The chain recombines TRBV4-2 with TRBJ1-2; weak D call: TRBD1 (5 bases). The germline V gene has CDR1 LGHNA and CDR2 YNFKEQ. The CDR3 spans 17 residues. Trimming cost V 1 base and J 2 bases, with 17 bases left between them. The CDR3 loop is CASSQVIRQTLNYGYTF. The CDR3 DNA reads as TGTGCCAGCAGCCAAGTTATTCGACAGACGTTAAACTATGGCTACACCTTC.

On this clone itself: Other DNA sequences in this specimen translate into the identical CDR3. V is TRBV7-9 and J is TRBJ1-4; tentative D call: TRBD1 (5 bases). V was pared by 5 bases and J by 8 bases, with 9 bases between. Germline V CDR1 and CDR2: SEHNR, FQNEAQ (reference sequence). The CDR3 runs to 12 residues. The CDR3 sequence is CASSPGGEKLFF. The CDR3 coding sequence is TGTGCCAGCAGCCCCGGGGGGGAAAAACTGTTTTTT.

For this clone: The sample holds other DNA sequences that translate to the same CDR3. The chain's CDR3 is CASSFGSMNTEAFF. The DNA for the CDR3 is TGTGCCAGCAGTTTTGGCAGTATGAACACTGAAGCTTTCTTT. This chain joins TRBV28 and TRBJ1-1; no clear D. This CDR3 region has 14 residues. Trimming took off 3 bases at V and 0 bases at J, with 8 bases between the two ends. Per the germline V gene, CDR1 is MDHEN and CDR2 is SYDVKM. Using reference TRBV28 and TRBJ1-1 for the parts outside the CDR3, the full variable domain is DVKVTQSSRYLVKRTGEKVFLECVQDMDHENMFWYRQDPGLGLRLIYFSYDVKMKEKGDIPEGYSVSREKKERFSLILESASTNQTSMYLCASSFGSMNTEAFFGQGTRLTVV.

The chain couples TRBV28 to TRBJ2-5; TRBD2 matches at 16 bases. CDR1 is MDHEN, CDR2 SYDVKM, per germline. The J segment lost 5 bases and the V segment lost 5 bases, leaving 8 bases of the junction unmatched. The CDR3 consists of 17 residues. The DNA for the CDR3 is TGTGCCAGCAGTGCCGGGACTAGCGGGAGGGCCGGGGAGACCCAGTACTTC. It specifies CASSAGTSGRAGETQYF.

This sequence joins TRBV27 and TRBJ1-2; the D is unclear. The germline V and J ends were trimmed by 5 bases and 2 bases, with 15 bases remaining between them. The germline gives CDR1 MNHEY, CDR2 SMNVEV (reference sequence). The CDR3 is made up of 15 amino acids. Here the CDR3 reads CASSPLGFSNYGYTF. Here the CDR3 DNA reads TGTGCCAGCAGTCCCCTAGGGTTTTCCAACTATGGCTACACCTTC.

This clone was detected many times. V usage is TRBV29-1 and J usage is TRBJ2-5; no clear D. Trimming left V 3 bases short and J 13 bases short, with 12 bases between. CDR1 is SQVTM and CDR2 is ANQGSEA in the germline V gene. This CDR3 spans 10 amino acids. The CDR3 coding sequence is TGCAGCGTTGAGGACGAATGGAGGTACTTC. Amino acids: CSVEDEWRYF.

This clone has more than one count but fewer than ten. The rearrangement joins TRBV18 to TRBJ2-7; 11 bases agree with TRBD2. The CDR3 consists of 14 residues. Trimming took 5 bases from V and 3 from J; bases not matched to a gene: 3. Germline CDR1 reads KGHSH; CDR2 reads LQKENI. DNA of the CDR3: TGTGCCAGCTCATCCGGGACTAGCGGCTACGAGCAGTACTTC. Its translation is CASSSGTSGYEQYF. Looking up the rest from reference TRBV18 and TRBJ2-7 gives the full variable domain: NAGVMQNPRHLVRRRGQEARLRCSPMKGHSHVYWYRQLPEEGLKFMVYLQKENIIDESGMPKERFSAEFPKEGPSILRIQQVVRGDSAAYFCASSSGTSGYEQYFGPGTRLTVT.

V is TRBV5-1 and J is TRBJ1-1, with D unclear. Trimming cost V 1 base and J 3 bases, with 13 bases left between them. This CDR3 region has 15 residues. Germline assignment: CDR1 SGHRS and CDR2 YFSETQ. The CDR3: CASSLHPTVDTEAFF. DNA for the CDR3: TGCGCCAGCAGCTTGCACCCCACCGTGGACACTGAAGCTTTCTTT.

This chain joins TRBV5-1 and TRBJ2-7, with D possibly TRBD1 on 6 matching bases. V lost 4 bases and J 3 bases, leaving 14 bases between the germline ends. The CDR3 totals 14 residues. The germline V gene has CDR1 SGHRS and CDR2 YFSETQ. The CDR3 region is CASSVGHGNYEQYF. The CDR3 DNA follows: TGCGCCAGCAGCGTGGGACACGGCAACTACGAGCAGTACTTC.

The chain has TRBV27 and TRBJ1-5; 10 bases match TRBD1. Germline V gives CDR1 MNHEY, CDR2 SMNVEV (reference sequence). The CDR3 contains 14 residues. The V and J ends lost 5 bases and 5 bases, in that order; junction bases with no gene match: 3. The CDR3 protein is CASSGQGEHQPQHF. CDR3 sequence (DNA): TGTGCCAGCAGTGGACAGGGGGAGCATCAGCCCCAGCATTTT.

This chain links TRBV28 with TRBJ2-7; 12 positions match TRBD2. Looked up from germline, CDR1 is MDHEN and CDR2 is SYDVKM. The V segment lost 5 bases and the J segment 4 bases; nucleotides outside the gene matches: 15. This CDR3 has 18 residues. The CDR3 loop reads CASSPLRGRTSGIYEQYF. As DNA, the CDR3 is TGTGCCAGCAGTCCCCTGAGGGGGAGGACTAGCGGGATTTACGAGCAGTACTTC.

A remark on this clone: A far larger clone is one base from this, pointing to a likely read error. Distinct nucleotide sequences in the sample also encode this CDR3. CDR3 amino acids: CASSPSMNTEAFF. As DNA, the CDR3 is TGTGCCAGCAGTCCCTCCATGAACACTGAAGCTTTTTTT. This chain connects TRBV6-5 to TRBJ1-1, with no clear D. The CDR3 loop spans 13 amino acids. Germline CDR1 and CDR2: MNHEY and SVGAGI.